Listed below are T cell receptor beta chains from one sample, sequenced in a study of T cell responses to AZD1222 COVID-19 vaccine. Generated by immunoSEQ multiplex PCR, the TCRdb table keeps only in-frame clones and is missing some. The sample holds roughly 200,000 clones; over 85% are singletons and the top ten take around 1%. The sample in question was peripheral blood, obtained 28 days after the second dose of the MenACWY control vaccine. Receptor source: an adult who received the MenACWY meningococcal vaccine as a control. CDR3s include the opening cysteine and the closing phenylalanine or tryptophan. A D gene is named only where the DNA matches it firmly. Where a row states a size, it is once, few, many or the class of an expanded clone; other rows omit it.

d_call	v_call	j_call	cdr3_length	clone_size	cdr3_nt	cdr3_aa
NA	TRBV6-5	TRBJ2-7	15	once	TGTGCCAGCAGCCTCTACAGGGAACCCACCTACGAGCAGTACTTC	CASSLYREPTYEQYF
NA	TRBV6-5	TRBJ1-2	15	NA	TGTGCCAGCAGACTCAGCCCAGGGCGGACCTATGGCTACACCTTC	CASRLSPGRTYGYTF
NA	TRBV10-3	TRBJ2-7	13	few	TGTGCCATCAGTGCGGGCAGGGGAGGCGAGCAGTACTTC	CAISAGRGGEQYF
TRBD1	TRBV27	TRBJ2-5	13	NA	TGTGCCAGCAGTCCGACAGGGGTTGAGACCCAGTACTTC	CASSPTGVETQYF
NA	TRBV20-1	TRBJ1-5	14	NA	TGCAGTGCTAGTAGGGGACGCCCCAATCAGCCCCAGCATTTT	CSASRGRPNQPQHF
NA	TRBV4-3	TRBJ1-4	16	NA	TGCGCCAGCAGCCAAGATCCCCCAGGGCTTGGCGAAAAACTGTTTTTT	CASSQDPPGLGEKLFF
NA	TRBV9	TRBJ1-1	15	NA	TGTGCCAGCAGCGTAGGAGGTGGGGCGGGCACTGAAGCTTTCTTT	CASSVGGGAGTEAFF
TRBD2	TRBV11-2	TRBJ2-5	15	NA	TGTGCCAGCACCGGCCGCGGGGGGCCGCAAGAGACCCAGTACTTC	CASTGRGGPQETQYF
NA	TRBV4-1	TRBJ2-7	15	NA	TGCGCCAGCAGCCCCCAGGAACAGGCAAGGGACGAGCAGTACTTC	CASSPQEQARDEQYF
TRBD1	TRBV5-1	TRBJ1-1	16	NA	TGCGCCAGCAGCTCCCAACTGACAGGGGGGGGCACTGAAGCTTTCTTT	CASSSQLTGGGTEAFF
NA	TRBV19	TRBJ2-7	13	NA	TGTGCCAGTAGTATGGGACCAGGTAGCGAGCAGTACTTC	CASSMGPGSEQYF
TRBD1	TRBV5-6	TRBJ1-2	14	NA	TGTGCCAGCAGCCAGAAGGGAGGGGGCAATGGCTACACCTTC	CASSQKGGGNGYTF
NA	TRBV3-1/TRBV3-2	TRBJ1-4	15	NA	TGTGCCAGCAGCTTCTCCGCACCAACTAATGAAAAACTGTTTTTT	CASSFSAPTNEKLFF
NA	TRBV19	TRBJ1-2	13	NA	TGTGCCAGTAGTATCGGGGGGATAAACGGCTACACCTTC	CASSIGGINGYTF
NA	TRBV18	TRBJ2-7	13	NA	TGTGCCAGCTCCGCTGCGGGGTCCTACGAGCAGTACTTC	CASSAAGSYEQYF